The source of this TCR beta chain is a study of memory CD4+ T cells and cytomegalovirus serostatus. Single viable CD3+CD4+CD8-CD45RO+ cells were sorted as the memory CD4+ T cells. The CDR3 extends over 16 amino acids. V shed 0 bases and J shed 0 bases, with 12 bases lying between them. In germline, CDR1 is SGHTS, CDR2 YDEGEE. Repertoires were generated with immunoSEQ multiplex PCR, while TCRdb's copy carries only in-frame clones and drops some. The sample holds about 62,000 clones, roughly three quarters seen once. This clone turned up a few times. The TCR sequence derives from an adult in good health and CMV-seropositive. The material sequenced was memory CD4+ T cells from blood. This sequence joins TRBV5-8 and TRBJ2-5; D perhaps matches TRBD2 (5 bases). The CDR3: CASSLAEGLYQETQYF. CDR3 nucleotide sequence: TGTGCCAGCAGCTTGGCCGAGGGCCTATACCAAGAGACCCAGTACTTC.